The rows below give T cell receptor beta chains drawn from one sample of a study of T cells in Graves' hyperthyroidism and ophthalmopathy. From the multiplex PCR reads, TCRdb called clonotypes with MiXCR, one entry per CDR3 protein. The sample has under 450,000 distinct CDR3 sequences, about a sixth seen once. The sequenced sample was blood. These receptors came from a woman in her late teens or twenties with Graves' hyperthyroidism. Both conserved end residues are part of each CDR3. Each record gives: clone size, J gene, V gene, D gene, CDR3 protein, CDR3 DNA. The D gene is left open where the match is weak. Clone size, where shown, is once, few, many, or a class for clones that have expanded.

clone_size: many; j_call: TRBJ2-7; v_call: TRBV28; d_call: TRBD1; cdr3_aa: CASSSRTGGGGSYEQYF; cdr3_nt: TGTGCCAGCAGTTCCAGGACAGGGGGAGGGGGCTCCTACGAGCAGTACTTC
clone_size: few; j_call: TRBJ2-1; v_call: TRBV19; d_call: .; cdr3_aa: CASSITHGAGNNEQFF; cdr3_nt: TGTGCCAGTAGTATCACCCATGGGGCGGGTAACAATGAGCAGTTCTTC
clone_size: many; j_call: TRBJ1-1; v_call: TRBV9; d_call: .; cdr3_aa: CASSVARGLGTEAFF; cdr3_nt: TGTGCCAGCAGCGTAGCACGGGGGCTGGGCACTGAAGCTTTCTTT
clone_size: .; j_call: TRBJ2-2; v_call: TRBV12-3/TRBV12-4; d_call: .; cdr3_aa: CASSLGFSPAQNTGELFF; cdr3_nt: TGTGCCAGCAGTTTAGGGTTTTCCCCCGCCCAGAACACCGGGGAGCTGTTTTTT
clone_size: .; j_call: TRBJ1-6; v_call: TRBV19; d_call: .; cdr3_aa: CASSWNRENSPLHF; cdr3_nt: TGTGCCAGTAGTTGGAACAGGGAAAATTCACCCCTCCACTTT
clone_size: many; j_call: TRBJ2-1; v_call: TRBV29-1; d_call: TRBD1; cdr3_aa: CSVGVGQGINEQFF; cdr3_nt: TGCAGCGTTGGTGTGGGACAGGGAATCAATGAGCAGTTCTTC
clone_size: many; j_call: TRBJ1-1; v_call: TRBV20-1; d_call: .; cdr3_aa: CSALLTGNTEAFF; cdr3_nt: TGCAGTGCTCTACTCACAGGGAACACTGAAGCTTTCTTT
clone_size: many; j_call: TRBJ2-7; v_call: TRBV6-5; d_call: TRBD2; cdr3_aa: CASSYSPSGATYEQYF; cdr3_nt: TGTGCCAGCAGTTACTCGCCTAGCGGGGCAACCTACGAGCAGTACTTC
clone_size: many; j_call: TRBJ2-7; v_call: TRBV20-1; d_call: .; cdr3_aa: CSARGPVSYEQYF; cdr3_nt: TGCAGTGCTAGGGGCCCCGTCTCCTACGAGCAGTACTTC
clone_size: .; j_call: TRBJ2-2; v_call: TRBV12-3/TRBV12-4; d_call: TRBD1; cdr3_aa: CASSLEGQTNTGEPFF; cdr3_nt: TGTGCCAGCAGTTTAGAGGGACAGACGAACACCGGGGAGCCGTTTTTT
clone_size: many; j_call: TRBJ2-5; v_call: TRBV12-5; d_call: .; cdr3_aa: CASPCEGQETQYF; cdr3_nt: TGTGCTAGTCCCTGCGAGGGGCAAGAGACCCAGTACTTC
clone_size: once; j_call: TRBJ1-2; v_call: TRBV3-1; d_call: .; cdr3_aa: CASSHLPGEGGYTF; cdr3_nt: TGTGCCAGCAGCCATCTCCCTGGAGAAGGGGGCTACACCTTC
clone_size: many; j_call: TRBJ1-1; v_call: TRBV12-3/TRBV12-4; d_call: .; cdr3_aa: CASSLAGAAFF; cdr3_nt: TGTGCCAGCAGTTTAGCGGGGGCAGCTTTCTTT